This TCR beta chain was profiled in a study of cytomegalovirus exposure and HLA in healthy donors. Findings and limits, study-wide: The majority of CMV-associated TCR beta chains were reported as apparently HLA-restricted in a later analysis. One variant, a missense change in DCLRE1C, was linked in a later analysis to TCR beta V- and J-gene trimming. Most of the TCR beta V segments (in an earlier analysis) were productive either about 90% or about 30% of the time.

The CDR3 contains 16 residues. Germline V CDR1 and CDR2: MNHEY, SMNVEV (reference sequence). Trimming removed 4 bases from V and 5 bases from J; junction bases left unmatched: 12. PCR was performed using 60 Vbeta and 13 Jbeta primers. Method: immunoSEQ multiplex PCR; TCRdb's copy keeps in-frame clones and lacks some. The repertoire has some 140,000 clones, more than 70% of them found once; the top ten carry over 3%. About this clone: As yet, its antigen is unknown.

The sequenced sample was PBMCs. The clonotype was recovered from a man aged 35-49 years in good health and CMV-seronegative. The rearrangement uses TRBV27 and TRBJ2-5; 8 bases fit TRBD1. The chain's CDR3 is CASSSWGTGGTETQYF. In DNA, the CDR3 is TGTGCCAGCAGTTCCTGGGGCACAGGGGGAACGGAGACCCAGTACTTC.